This T cell receptor beta chain was sequenced for a study of T cells after yellow fever vaccination (dated by TCRdb to about 2019). General notes on the study: Libraries from fractions with low cell numbers were prepared with the SMART-Seq v4 Ultra Low Input RNA kit. Bulk TCR alpha and beta repertoires were sequenced longitudinally to track T-cell clones before and after primary and booster YFV17D yellow fever vaccination. Bulk PBMC replicates and cell subsets were isolated from blood drawn at multiple timepoints before and after both primary and secondary immunization. Two healthy male donors, one aged 18 to 30 and one aged 30 to 40 years, made up the cohort. Results and caveats for the whole study, not just this receptor: Because abundant contaminating clonotypes from the bulk population could be contained in FACS-sorted repertoires, computational filtering was required. Most clones expanded after primary vaccination (96% of CD4 and 80% to 90% of CD8) were re-detected after the booster, suggesting that broad memory maintenance occurred. Because the study included only a couple of donors, the extent to which the findings can be generalized is limited. A small fraction of clonotypes appeared in both the CD4 and CD8 compartments, likely as a result of convergent recombination. Compared with the primary T-cell response, the secondary T-cell response was faster but weaker, reaching its peak on day 5 rather than on day 15.

Sequenced using an Illumina NovaSeq 6000. TCR cDNA was made using 5'RACE template switching, a step that added a universal primer site and unique molecular identifiers. cDNA synthesis was primed from both the TCR alpha and TCR beta constant segments. Two PCR steps were used to amplify libraries, with sample barcodes and sequencing adapters being added in the second step. Sequencing of libraries was performed on Illumina HiSeq 2500 (2x100 bp) or NovaSeq (2x150 bp). Processing in the source paper ran as follows. Demultiplexing of reads and collapsing into UMI consensus sequences were performed with MIGEC, and V(D)J alignment was carried out with MiXCR. Vaccine-responding clonotypes were defined with edgeR using replicate PBMC samples, requiring FDR below 0.01 and a log2 fold change above 5 up to day 15. Bulk clonotypes were assigned CD4 or CD8 identity according to which sequenced CD4 or CD8 repertoire held them at higher abundance. TCRdb applied fastp at Q25 and MiXCR to the public reads, then kept only in-frame beta chains. One record per CDR3 amino acid sequence lists the most common genes and DNA. The V and J calls were determined by TCRdb, not by the authors. The sample data list approximately 260,000 distinct CDR3 sequences, and about 5.2% of these were observed just once. The ten biggest clones cover around 3.5% of the sample.

The treatment or condition label on this specimen signifies: live attenuated yellow fever vaccine strain. A standard Ficoll-Paque protocol was used to isolate PBMCs from peripheral blood. CD4 and CD8 T-cell fractions were isolated with Dynabeads CD4 and CD8 positive selection kits. RNA was extracted with TriZol from bulk PBMCs, CD4 and CD8 fractions, and dextramer-positive and dextramer-negative fractions. Note on this clonotype: Its antigen is currently not known. Within one base of it there is no much larger clone, and no base qualities were kept.

Reading the germline V gene gives CDR1 MGHDK and CDR2 SYGVNS. Taken from cysteine to phenylalanine, the CDR3 has 14 residues. The kept DNA is CDR3 alone, 42 bases in frame from the first base. The germline ends are 6 bases apart after V is trimmed by 3 bases and J by 3 bases. This TCR was sampled from a man between 18 and 29 years old who received the YFV17D yellow fever vaccine. The chain is made from TRBV25-1 and TRBJ1-6; too little of a D gene remains to name it. The material was CD4+ T cells sorted from PBMCs, obtained on the day of the yellow fever booster vaccination. For the CDR3, the sequence is CASSDGYYNSPLHF. The DNA reads as follows: TGTGCCAGCAGTGATGGTTACTATAATTCACCCCTCCACTTT. Here the CDR3 is joined to the reference TRBV25-1 and TRBJ1-6 genes, and the full variable domain is: EADIYQTPRYLVIGTGKKITLECSQTMGHDKMYWYQQDPGMELHLIHYSYGVNSTEKGDLSSESTVSRIRTEHFPLTLESARPSHTSQYLCASSDGYYNSPLHFGNGTRLTVT.